What follows are 7 T cell receptor beta chains derived from one specimen sequenced in a study of shared clonotypes between healthy human individuals (dated by TCRdb to the early 2020s). The library relied on the immunoSEQ multiplex PCR assay. The table was pulled from immuneACCESS by TCRdb, which kept in-frame rearrangements only. Such tables lose some clones; where checked, under half of the loss comes from unresolved V genes, and the rest has no known cause. The sample table contains some 2,000,000 clones; only one count was recorded for 85% to 95% of them. The top ten clones comprise approximately 0.13% of the sample. Sequenced sample: naive CD4+ T cells sorted from blood. The cell subset or site label for this specimen denotes: CD45RA+ positively selected. These receptors originate from a man aged 18 to 29 in good health.

With regard to this clone: One junction end disagrees with the germline gene, perhaps due to a read error. The rearrangement links TRBV19 to TRBJ1-2; TRBD1 aligns across 9 bases. The CDR3 covers 17 residues. Germline CDR1 and CDR2: LNHDA and SQIVND (reference sequence). The CDR3 sequence is CASSITGQGVGRYGYTF. CDR3 nucleotides: TGTGCCAGTAGTATAACGGGACAGGGCGTAGGAAGGTATGGCTATACCTTC.

This chain links TRBV28 with TRBJ1-2; D is undetermined. Per the germline V gene, CDR1 is MDHEN and CDR2 is SYDVKM. The CDR3 is 12 amino acids. V shed 3 bases and J shed 4 bases, with 6 bases lying between them. The chain's CDR3 is CASSFALYGYTF. In DNA, the CDR3 is TGTGCCAGCAGTTTTGCCCTCTATGGCTACACCTTC.

The chain carries TRBV30 and TRBJ1-2; D gene ambiguous. CDR3 length: 13 residues. V lost 2 bases and J 10 bases, leaving 17 bases between the germline ends. CDR1 and CDR2 from the germline V gene are GTSNPN and SVGIG (reference sequence). For the CDR3, the DNA is TGTGCCTGGAGTAGGGTTCCTCGAATGGACTACACCTTC. Its protein product is CAWSRVPRMDYTF.

This chain connects TRBV7-9 to TRBJ1-2; D uncertain. The CDR3 is 8 residues long. Germline CDR1 and CDR2: SEHNR and FQNEAQ (reference sequence). V was pared by 4 bases and J by 14 bases, with 5 bases between. This chain's CDR3 is CASSSNTF. The CDR3 nucleotides read TGTGCCAGCAGCTCCAATACCTTC.

This clone has a single count. CDR3 in amino acids: CASSSGTVSSYEQYF. CDR3 DNA sequence: TGTGCCAGCAGCTCCGGGACTGTGAGCTCCTACGAGCAGTACTTC. The gene calls are TRBV5-4 and TRBJ2-7, with D possibly matching TRBD2 (6 bases). Per the germline V gene, CDR1 is SGHNT and CDR2 is YYREEE (reference sequence). V was shortened by 3 bases and J by 0 bases, with 13 bases between the two germline ends. The CDR3 runs 15 residues.

This chain connects TRBV29-1 to TRBJ2-7; 8 positions match TRBD1. The V gene end was trimmed by 6 bases and the J gene end by 3 bases; junction bases not matched to a gene: 19. The germline gives CDR1 SQVTM, CDR2 ANQGSEA. CDR3 length equals 17 residues. The CDR3 nucleotides read TGCAGCGTAAAAAAGGGGACAGGCTACTACGATTTCTACGAGCAGTACTTC. Its protein is CSVKKGTGYYDFYEQYF.

This chain joins TRBV5-1 and TRBJ2-7, with D uncertain. Germline CDR1 SGHRS, CDR2 YFSETQ. Between the trimmed V and J ends, which lost 1 base and 4 bases, there was a span of 6 bases. This CDR3 is 12 amino acids long. The chain's CDR3 is CASSLSQYEQYF. In DNA, the CDR3 is TGCGCCAGCAGCTTGAGTCAATACGAGCAGTACTTC.